This TCR beta chain was retrieved from a study of T cells in Graves' hyperthyroidism and ophthalmopathy. Germline V CDR1 and CDR2: SGHRS, YFSETQ. The CDR3 has 15 amino acids. With V trimmed by 3 bases and J by 2 bases, 5 bases remained unmatched. The study's findings and limits: Expanded thyroid clonotypes (above 0.001) were mostly also found in blood. Before onset, by a median of approximately 5.9 months, the model predicted ophthalmopathy. Ophthalmopathy and stable hyperthyroidism were separated by a 13 V-J model.

Extraction of PBMCs used around 9.6 ml of fresh peripheral blood. This clonotype has just a few counts. As yet, its antigen is unknown. Template material for amplifying TCR beta CDR3 regions consisted of RNA transcripts. TCR CDR3 regions were first amplified by RT-PCR with HTBI primers. Each CDR3 protein gets one entry after TCRdb re-called the multiplex PCR reads with MiXCR. Seen here are around 350,000 distinct CDR3 sequences, 13% to 15% observed once, and the top ten hold roughly 19%. Source material: blood. The clonotype was recovered from a woman aged 60-70 years with Graves' ophthalmopathy. The chain employs TRBV5-1 and TRBJ2-3; 8 nucleotides agree with TRBD2. The CDR3 loop is CASSYSGKSTDTQYF. The CDR3 nucleotides are TGCGCCAGCAGCTATAGCGGGAAGTCCACAGATACGCAGTATTTT.